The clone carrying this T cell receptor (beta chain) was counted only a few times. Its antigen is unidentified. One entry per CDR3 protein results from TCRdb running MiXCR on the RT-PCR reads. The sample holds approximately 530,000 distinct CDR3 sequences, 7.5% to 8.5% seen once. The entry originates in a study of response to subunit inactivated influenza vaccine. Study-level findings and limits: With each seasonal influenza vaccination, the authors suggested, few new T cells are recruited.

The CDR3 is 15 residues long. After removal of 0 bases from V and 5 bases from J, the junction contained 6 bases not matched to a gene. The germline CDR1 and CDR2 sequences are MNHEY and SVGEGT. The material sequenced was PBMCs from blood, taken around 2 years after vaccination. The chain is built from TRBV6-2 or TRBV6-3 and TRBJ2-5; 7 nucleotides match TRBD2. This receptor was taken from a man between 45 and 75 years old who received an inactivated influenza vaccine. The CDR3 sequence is CASSYSTSPLETQYF. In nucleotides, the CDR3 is TGTGCCAGCAGTTACTCGACTAGCCCTTTGGAGACCCAGTACTTC.